Listed below are T cell receptor beta chains from one sample, sequenced in a study of control samples from healthy donors and cancer patients. TCRdb's copy holds only in-frame clones and misses some; the assay was immunoSEQ multiplex PCR. The sample includes 150,000 to 160,000 clones, roughly 94% of them seen just once. The sequencing input was blood. The receptors derive from a man aged 35 to 55 in good health. CDR3s include the opening cysteine and the closing phenylalanine or tryptophan. D genes are given only for firm matches. Clone size is stated in some rows and not others, as once, few, many or a class when expanded.

D,J,V,size,CDR3,DNA
TRBD1,TRBJ2-2,TRBV28,.,CASGFARGLNTGELFF,TGTGCCAGCGGCTTTGCCAGGGGGCTGAACACCGGGGAGCTGTTTTTT
TRBD1,TRBJ2-4,TRBV19,.,CASMGTGAVENIQYF,TGTGCCAGTATGGGGACAGGGGCGGTGGAAAACATTCAGTACTTC
.,TRBJ1-5,TRBV28,.,CASSLGLGLKGNQPQHF,TGTGCCAGCAGTTTGGGTCTGGGGCTCAAGGGTAATCAGCCCCAGCATTTT
.,TRBJ1-5,TRBV9,few,CASSVGPQDTQPQHF,TGTGCCAGCAGCGTAGGGCCCCAGGACACTCAGCCCCAGCATTTT
.,TRBJ2-7,TRBV7-9,.,CASSLVEGYEQYF,TGTGCCAGCAGCTTAGTGGAGGGCTACGAGCAGTACTTC
.,TRBJ1-4,TRBV5-1,.,CASSPPSEKLFF,TGCGCCAGCAGCCCACCCTCGGAAAAACTGTTTTTT
.,TRBJ1-3,TRBV5-4,.,CASSRHGGGSGNTIYF,TGTGCCAGCAGCCGACACGGGGGGGGCTCTGGAAACACCATATATTTT
.,TRBJ1-1,TRBV6-5,.,CASSYSGLNPEAFF,TGTGCCAGCAGTTACTCGGGACTAAACCCTGAAGCTTTCTTT
TRBD1,TRBJ1-5,TRBV27,.,CASGDRANQPQHF,TGTGCCAGCGGGGACAGGGCAAATCAGCCCCAGCATTTT
.,TRBJ1-1,TRBV7-2,.,CASSLGWGAEAFF,TGTGCCAGCAGCTTAGGATGGGGAGCAGAAGCTTTCTTT
.,TRBJ1-3,TRBV2,.,CASSEGGTGNTIYF,TGTGCCAGCAGTGAAGGAGGGACTGGAAACACCATATATTTT
.,TRBJ2-7,TRBV15,.,CATSRPSVAYEQYF,TGTGCCACCAGCAGGCCGTCCGTGGCCTACGAGCAGTACTTC
TRBD1,TRBJ1-1,TRBV5-1,.,CASSPQGSTEAFF,TGCGCCAGCAGCCCACAGGGGAGCACTGAAGCTTTCTTT
TRBD1,TRBJ1-4,TRBV19,few,CASSIPGGPNNEKLFF,TGTGCCAGTAGTATCCCAGGGGGCCCTAATAATGAAAAACTGTTTTTT
TRBD2,TRBJ2-1,TRBV7-2,.,CASSLVAGGPIEQFF,TGTGCCAGCAGCTTAGTAGCGGGGGGGCCCATTGAGCAGTTCTTC
TRBD2,TRBJ2-3,TRBV6-2/TRBV6-3,.,CASSYSTSGGAADTQYF,TGTGCCAGCAGTTACTCGACTAGCGGGGGGGCCGCAGATACGCAGTATTTT
TRBD1,TRBJ1-5,TRBV6-5,once,CASSPTGTNQPQHF,TGTGCCAGCAGTCCGACAGGGACCAATCAGCCCCAGCATTTT
TRBD1,TRBJ1-1,TRBV19,.,CASRDRGENTEAFF,TGTGCCAGTAGGGACAGGGGGGAGAACACTGAAGCTTTCTTT
TRBD1,TRBJ1-5,TRBV5-3,.,CARSLVDRGHQPQHF,TGTGCCAGAAGCTTGGTGGACAGGGGGCATCAGCCCCAGCATTTT
.,TRBJ2-5,TRBV9,.,CASSVGFQGLQETQYF,TGTGCCAGCAGCGTGGGGTTTCAGGGACTTCAAGAGACCCAGTACTTC
.,TRBJ1-5,TRBV7-2,.,CASRRGLLDQPQHF,TGTGCCAGCAGGAGGGGCCTCTTAGATCAGCCCCAGCATTTT
.,TRBJ2-3,TRBV9,.,CASSVRGGRGGYTDTQYF,TGTGCCAGCAGCGTAAGAGGGGGTCGGGGTGGCTACACAGATACGCAGTATTTT
.,TRBJ1-3,TRBV9,.,CASSVDDVGETGNTIYF,TGTGCCAGCAGCGTCGACGATGTTGGGGAGACTGGAAACACCATATATTTT
.,TRBJ2-5,TRBV7-6,.,CASSIQPPPETQYF,TGTGCCAGCAGCATACAGCCCCCGCCGGAGACCCAGTACTTC
.,TRBJ2-3,TRBV6-5,.,CASSPDGTDTQYF,TGTGCCAGCAGTCCCGACGGCACAGATACGCAGTATTTT
.,TRBJ1-6,TRBV5-1,.,CASSRGGNSPLHF,TGCGCCAGCAGCCGCGGGGGCAATTCACCCCTCCACTTT
.,TRBJ2-3,TRBV21-1,.,CASSSGTGWSGADTQYF,TGTGCCAGCAGCTCCGGGACAGGGTGGAGCGGCGCAGATACGCAGTATTTT
.,TRBJ1-6,TRBV11-2,.,CASSPVNSPLHF,TGTGCCAGCAGCCCCGTGAATTCACCCCTCCACTTT
.,TRBJ1-1,TRBV9,.,CASSAGLRNTEAFF,TGTGCCAGCAGTGCGGGACTGAGGAACACTGAAGCTTTCTTT
TRBD1,TRBJ2-3,TRBV28,.,CASSWDSGDTQYF,TGTGCCAGCAGTTGGGACAGTGGTGATACGCAGTATTTT
.,TRBJ1-5,TRBV10-1,.,CASSEGGIYSNQPQHF,TGCGCCAGCAGTGAAGGCGGAATATATAGCAATCAGCCCCAGCATTTT
TRBD1,TRBJ1-1,TRBV29-1,.,CSVVAQGGGRGDF,TGCAGCGTTGTTGCACAGGGGGGTGGCAGAGGGGACTTT
.,TRBJ1-2,TRBV29-1,once,CSVDRGETF,TGCAGCGTTGACAGGGGCGAGACCTTC
TRBD2,TRBJ2-3,TRBV24-1,.,CATSIGTSVADTQYF,TGTGCCACAAGTATCGGGACTAGCGTTGCAGATACGCAGTATTTT
TRBD2,TRBJ2-1,TRBV6-5,.,CASSYSTPGLAGEQFF,TGTGCCAGCAGTTACTCGACCCCGGGACTAGCGGGGGAGCAGTTCTTC
.,TRBJ1-1,TRBV12-3/TRBV12-4,once,CASSFYLNTEAFF,TGTGCCAGCAGTTTTTACCTCAACACTGAAGCTTTCTTT
.,TRBJ1-1,TRBV6-5,.,CASSYNGGSEAFF,TGTGCCAGCAGTTACAATGGGGGCTCTGAAGCTTTCTTT
.,TRBJ2-4,TRBV3-1/TRBV3-2,.,CASSHGGILAKNIQYF,TGTGCCAGCAGCCACGGCGGGATCCTAGCCAAAAACATTCAGTACTTC
TRBD1,TRBJ2-3,TRBV24-1,once,CATTGTDGTDTQYF,TGTGCCACCACCGGGACAGACGGCACAGATACGCAGTATTTT
.,TRBJ1-1,TRBV5-4,.,CASSWQWNTEAFF,TGTGCCAGCAGCTGGCAGTGGAACACTGAAGCTTTCTTT
.,TRBJ2-1,TRBV5-1,.,CASRGHKDDNEQFF,TGCGCCAGCAGGGGACATAAAGATGACAATGAGCAGTTCTTC
TRBD1,TRBJ1-1,TRBV19,once,CASSIVGGTENTEAFF,TGTGCCAGTAGTATAGTTGGCGGGACAGAAAACACTGAAGCTTTCTTT